This T cell receptor (beta chain) was profiled in a study of blood T cell repertoires in COVID-19. Turning to the study itself: The United States, Italy and Spain were the sources of the acute and convalescent COVID-19 samples.

The CDR3 has 14 amino acids. The J segment lost 5 bases and the V segment lost 5 bases, leaving 6 bases of the junction unmatched. Germline lookup yields CDR1 LNHDA and CDR2 SQIVND (reference sequence). In the source study's methods: Estimation of nucleated cell counts relied on the amplification of reference gene primers. Sequencing used immunoSEQ multiplex PCR; TCRdb keeps in-frame clones, though not all of them. V, J and clone size are those of that table, while D and trimming were read from the DNA. The sample contains 160,000 or so clones, 87% of which appear only once. This chain links TRBV19 with TRBJ2-5, with 9 positions matching TRBD1. This clonotype was obtained from a woman aged 60-70 years who had recovered from COVID-19. Sequencing used peripheral blood. The CDR3 sequence: CASSHGQGYETQYF. For the CDR3, the DNA is TGTGCCAGTAGTCACGGACAGGGGTATGAGACCCAGTACTTC.